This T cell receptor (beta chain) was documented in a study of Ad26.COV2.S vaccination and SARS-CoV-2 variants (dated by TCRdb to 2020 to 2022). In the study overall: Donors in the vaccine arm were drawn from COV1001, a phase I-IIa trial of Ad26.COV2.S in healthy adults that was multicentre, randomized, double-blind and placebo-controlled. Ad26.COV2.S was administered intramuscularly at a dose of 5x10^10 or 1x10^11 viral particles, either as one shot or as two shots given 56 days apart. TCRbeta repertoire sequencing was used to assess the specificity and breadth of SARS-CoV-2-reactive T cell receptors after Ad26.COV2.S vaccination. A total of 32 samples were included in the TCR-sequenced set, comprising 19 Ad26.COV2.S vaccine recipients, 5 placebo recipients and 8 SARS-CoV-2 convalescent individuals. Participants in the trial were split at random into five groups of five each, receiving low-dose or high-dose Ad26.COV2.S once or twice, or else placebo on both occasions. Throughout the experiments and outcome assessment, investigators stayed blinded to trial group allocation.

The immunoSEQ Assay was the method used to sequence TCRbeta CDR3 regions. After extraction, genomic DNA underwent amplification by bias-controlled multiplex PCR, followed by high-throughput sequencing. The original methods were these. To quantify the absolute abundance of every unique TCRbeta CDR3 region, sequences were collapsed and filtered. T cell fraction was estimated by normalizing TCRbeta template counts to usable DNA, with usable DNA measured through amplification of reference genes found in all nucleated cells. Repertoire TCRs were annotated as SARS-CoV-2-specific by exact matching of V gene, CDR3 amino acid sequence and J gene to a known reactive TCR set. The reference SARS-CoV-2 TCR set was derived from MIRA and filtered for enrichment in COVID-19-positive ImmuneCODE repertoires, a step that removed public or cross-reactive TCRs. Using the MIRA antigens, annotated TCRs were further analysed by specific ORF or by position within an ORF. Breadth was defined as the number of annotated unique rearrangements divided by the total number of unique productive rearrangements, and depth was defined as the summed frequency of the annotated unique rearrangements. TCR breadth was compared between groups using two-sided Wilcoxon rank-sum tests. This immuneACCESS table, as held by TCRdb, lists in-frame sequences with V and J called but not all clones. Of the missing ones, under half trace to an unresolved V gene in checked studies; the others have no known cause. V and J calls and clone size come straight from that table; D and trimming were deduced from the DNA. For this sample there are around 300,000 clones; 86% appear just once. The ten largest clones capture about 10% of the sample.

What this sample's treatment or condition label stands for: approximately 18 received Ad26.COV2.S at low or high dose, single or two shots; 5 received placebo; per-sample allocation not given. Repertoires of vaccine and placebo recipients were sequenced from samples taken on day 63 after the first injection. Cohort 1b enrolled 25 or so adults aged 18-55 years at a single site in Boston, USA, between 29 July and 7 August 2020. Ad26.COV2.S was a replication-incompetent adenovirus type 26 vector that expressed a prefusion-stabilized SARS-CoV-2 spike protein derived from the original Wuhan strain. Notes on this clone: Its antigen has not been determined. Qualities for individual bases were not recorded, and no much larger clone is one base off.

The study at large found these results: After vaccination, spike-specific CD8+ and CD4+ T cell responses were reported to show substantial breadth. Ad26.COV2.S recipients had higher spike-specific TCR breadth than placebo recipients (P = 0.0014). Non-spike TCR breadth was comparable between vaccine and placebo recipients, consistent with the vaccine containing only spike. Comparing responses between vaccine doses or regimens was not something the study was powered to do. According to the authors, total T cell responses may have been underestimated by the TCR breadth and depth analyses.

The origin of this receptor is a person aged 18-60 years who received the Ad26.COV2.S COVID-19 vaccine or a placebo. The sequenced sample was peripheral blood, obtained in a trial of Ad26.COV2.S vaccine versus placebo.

The CDR3 region: CASSLSGTAANGLFF. The base sequence is TGTGCCAGCAGTTTATCAGGGACCGCCGCTAACGGACTGTTTTTT. Recombination connected TRBV27 to TRBJ1-4; matching of 5 bases hints at TRBD1 as the D gene. V loses 0 bases, J loses 13 bases, and the germline ends lie 18 bases apart. CDR3 length: 15 amino acids, cysteine to phenylalanine. The entry retains the CDR3 DNA only, 45 bases that are in frame from base 1. As encoded in the germline V gene (reference sequence), CDR1 is MNHEY while CDR2 is SMNVEV.